One and the same sample provided the 5 T cell receptor beta chains below, sequenced in a study of shared clonotypes between healthy human individuals. Sequenced by immunoSEQ multiplex PCR; TCRdb stores in-frame clones only, minus some. The sample includes over 2 million clones, roughly 95% of them seen just once. Sequencing input: naive CD4+ T cells sorted from blood. Described subset: CD45RA+ positively selected. These receptors all stem from a man aged 18 to 29 in good health.

This clone was found once. The V call is TRBV9, the J call TRBJ1-1, with D uncertain. CDR3 length: 13 residues. Trimming removed 0 bases from V and 1 base from J, with 4 bases in between. Looked up from germline, CDR1 is SGDLS and CDR2 is YYNGEE. The CDR3 spells CASSVEKNTEAFF. CDR3 DNA: TGTGCCAGCAGCGTAGAAAAGAACACTGAAGCTTTCTTT.

The genes are TRBV7-9 and TRBJ1-5; no reliable D call. CDR3 length: 14 amino acids. V was clipped by 0 bases and J by 2 bases, with 5 bases between them. CDR1 and CDR2 (germline): SEHNR, FQNEAQ (reference sequence). The CDR3 DNA follows: TGTGCCAGCAGCTTAGCCGAGGGCAATCAGCCCCAGCATTTT. This gives the protein CASSLAEGNQPQHF.

This clone appeared once. The rearrangement uses TRBV4-1 and TRBJ1-1; D possibly corresponds to TRBD1 (5 bases). Germline CDR1 MGHRA, CDR2 YSYEKL. The CDR3 is made up of 13 amino acids. Between the trimmed V and J ends, which lost 4 bases and 7 bases, there was a span of 13 bases. CDR3 sequence (DNA): TGCGCCAGCAGCCCCACGGGACGACTTGAAGCTTTCTTT. This translates into CASSPTGRLEAFF.

DNA of the CDR3: TGTGCTATAATAAGTGGGCGGGAGACCTACGAGCAGTACTTC. This translates into CAIISGRETYEQYF. V gene TRBV2 combines with J gene TRBJ2-7; TRBD2 matches at 7 bases. This CDR3 region has 14 residues. From germline, CDR1 is SNHLY and CDR2 FYNNEI.

The rearrangement joins TRBV19 to TRBJ1-2, with D unclear. Deletions cut 3 bases from V and 4 bases from J, with 12 bases between. This CDR3 contains 14 residues. Germline V gene lookup returns CDR1 LNHDA and CDR2 SQIVND (reference sequence). CDR3 in amino acids: CASSMGQQRYGYTF. The CDR3 bases are TGTGCCAGTAGTATGGGCCAACAACGCTATGGCTACACCTTC.